These 27 T cell receptor beta chains originate from one sample sequenced in a study of T cell responses to AZD1222 COVID-19 vaccine. TCRdb's table, derived via immunoSEQ multiplex PCR, lists solely in-frame clones and lacks some. The sample has approximately 140,000 clones; about 90% are singletons. This sample comprised peripheral blood, obtained on day 0 of AZD1222 vaccination. Receptors originate from an adult in good health.

The gene calls are TRBV7-6 and TRBJ2-7; TRBD2 might be the D (5 bases). The CDR3 sequence is 13 residues long. Germline V gene data show CDR1 as SGHVS and CDR2 as FNYEAQ. Between the trimmed V and J ends, which lost 1 base and 6 bases, there was a span of 10 bases. CDR3 bases: TGTGCCAGCAGCTTAGTCCTAGCAGGCGAGCAGTACTTC. Translated: CASSLVLAGEQYF.

The gene calls are TRBV15 and TRBJ1-5; no clear D gene. The ends were cut back, 3 bases at V and 7 bases at J, with 19 bases in the middle. CDR1 is LNHNV and CDR2 is YYDKDF in the germline V gene (reference sequence). The CDR3 contains 16 residues. The DNA of the CDR3 is TGTGCCACCAGCAGTGGCCTACCGGGAACGGGGCAGCCCCAGCATTTT. Protein product: CATSSGLPGTGQPQHF.

This chain uses TRBV12-5 with TRBJ1-5; 10 bases match TRBD1. This CDR3 region has 16 residues. Losses at the gene ends were 5 bases for V and 4 bases for J; bases not matched to a gene: 8. Germline CDR1 reads LGHNT; CDR2 reads FRNRAP. This CDR3 is CASGPSGDRGNQPQHF. CDR3 DNA sequence: TGTGCTAGTGGTCCCTCGGGGGACAGGGGTAATCAGCCCCAGCATTTT. Combining the CDR3 with reference TRBV12-5 and TRBJ1-5 gives the whole variable domain DARVTQTPRHKVTEMGQEVTMRCQPILGHNTVFWYRQTMMQGLELLAYFRNRAPLDDSGMPKDRFSAEMPDATLATLKIQPSEPRDSAVYFCASGPSGDRGNQPQHFGDGTRLSIL.

V and J are TRBV7-8 and TRBJ1-2; 7 bases line up with TRBD1. This CDR3 spans 17 amino acids. Germline V gives CDR1 SGHVS, CDR2 FQNEAQ. V lost 5 bases, J lost 2 bases, and 14 bases stayed unmatched. The DNA for the CDR3 is TGTGCCAGCAGCCCGGCCACCGGGACAGCGTACAACTATGGCTACACCTTC. It encodes CASSPATGTAYNYGYTF.

This clone has a handful of counts. CDR3: CASSFNRASEKLFF. The CDR3 nucleotides read TGTGCCAGCAGCTTCAACAGGGCGAGTGAAAAACTGTTTTTT. The chain is built from TRBV11-2 and TRBJ1-4; perhaps TRBD1 as D (6 bases). The germline V and J ends were trimmed by 3 bases and 7 bases, with 12 bases remaining between them. In germline, CDR1 is SGHAT, CDR2 FQNNGV. The CDR3 loop spans 14 amino acids.

On this clone itself: The sample contains more than one DNA sequence encoding this CDR3. The rearrangement joins TRBV4-3 to TRBJ1-2; 8 bases align to TRBD1. CDR1 LGHNA and CDR2 YSLEER come from the germline V gene. This CDR3 is built from 14 residues. V dropped 1 base and J dropped 4; count of bases not matched to a gene: 2. DNA for the CDR3: TGCGCCAGCAGCCAAGGAGACAGGGGCTATGGCTACACCTTC. It specifies CASSQGDRGYGYTF.

CDR3 sequence (DNA): TGTGCCAGCAGCTTACTTAGCGGGAGCGGGGAGCAGTTCTTC. Protein product: CASSLLSGSGEQFF. The chain couples TRBV9 to TRBJ2-1, with 9 bases aligning to TRBD2. This CDR3 contains 14 residues. V lost 4 bases and J lost 10; bases outside the gene matches: 9. The V gene's germline CDR1 is SGDLS and CDR2 YYNGEE.

The chain couples TRBV6-2 or TRBV6-3 to TRBJ1-1; tentative D call: TRBD1 (6 bases). The CDR3 has 14 residues. V lost 6 bases, J lost 0 bases, and 11 bases lay in between. From germline, CDR1 is MNHEY and CDR2 SVGEGT. The CDR3 region is CASSPDRLNTEAFF. The CDR3 coding sequence is TGTGCCAGCAGCCCCGACAGGCTGAACACTGAAGCTTTCTTT.

This clone was observed a handful of times. V usage is TRBV29-1 and J usage is TRBJ2-7; tentatively, D is TRBD1 (6 bases). CDR1 and CDR2 (germline): SQVTM, ANQGSEA. V lost 4 bases to trimming and J lost 1 base, with 11 bases between them. This CDR3 spans 13 amino acids. In DNA, the CDR3 is TGCAGCGTTGCGGACAGTAGTTCCTACGAGCAGTACTTC. It encodes CSVADSSSYEQYF.

This chain links TRBV5-1 with TRBJ2-7, with TRBD2 matching 8 bases. V was clipped by 4 bases and J by 1 base; unmatched bases: 4. This CDR3 is built from 14 residues. Per germline, CDR1 SGHRS and CDR2 YFSETQ. Here the CDR3 reads CASSVSGSSYEQYF. CDR3 coding DNA: TGCGCCAGCAGCGTCAGCGGGAGTTCCTACGAGCAGTACTTC.

V usage is TRBV5-1 and J usage is TRBJ2-7; a weak D match, TRBD2 (5 bases). V dropped 0 bases and J dropped 2 bases, with 12 bases sitting between them. This CDR3 contains 15 residues. Germline CDR1 is SGHRS and CDR2 is YFSETQ. DNA of the CDR3: TGCGCCAGCAGCTTGGCACAAGGACTTACCTACGAGCAGTACTTC. Translation: CASSLAQGLTYEQYF.

The V and J genes are TRBV6-6 and TRBJ2-7, with D hard to call. V lost 0 bases to trimming and J lost 5 bases, with 2 bases between them. Per the germline V gene, CDR1 is MNHNY and CDR2 is SVGAGI (reference sequence). This CDR3 spans 11 amino acids. CDR3 sequence reads: CASSYSHEQYF. The CDR3 nucleotides are TGTGCCAGCAGTTACTCTCACGAGCAGTACTTC.

The genes are TRBV28 and TRBJ2-1; 10 nucleotides align to TRBD1. V lost 8 bases and J lost 5; bases outside the gene matches: 6. Germline-derived CDR1 and CDR2 are MDHEN and SYDVKM. The CDR3 covers 14 residues. CDR3 bases: TGTGCCAGCCGGGGACAGGGGTCCCACAATGAGCAGTTCTTC. This sequence encodes CASRGQGSHNEQFF.

This clone has more than one count but fewer than ten. This chain links TRBV4-3 with TRBJ1-2; D is possibly TRBD1 (5 bases). Trimming took off 2 bases at V and 8 bases at J, with 15 bases between the two ends. The V gene's germline CDR1 is LGHNA and CDR2 YSLEER. This CDR3 contains 14 residues. The CDR3 DNA reads as TGCGCCAGCAGCCAACAGGGTATCTCTGGCGGCTACACCTTC. This codes for CASSQQGISGGYTF.

This chain links TRBV18 with TRBJ1-5; TRBD1 is a possible D gene (6 bases). Trimming cost V 6 bases and J 6 bases, with 15 bases left between them. Looked up from germline, CDR1 is KGHSH and CDR2 is LQKENI. The CDR3 has 14 amino acids. As DNA, the CDR3 is TGTGCCAGCTCGCAAAGACAGGATGGTCAGCCCCAGCATTTT. It translates to CASSQRQDGQPQHF.

V gene TRBV10-3 combines with J gene TRBJ1-5; a weak D match, TRBD1 (5 bases). The CDR3 runs 13 residues. Germline loops: CDR1 ENHRY, CDR2 SYGVKD. Trimming cost V 9 bases and J 5 bases, with 14 bases left between them. The chain's CDR3 is CAINRGIDQPQHF. The CDR3 nucleotides read TGTGCCATTAACCGGGGGATAGATCAGCCCCAGCATTTT.

The rearrangement joins TRBV4-1 to TRBJ1-2; the match to TRBD1 covers 12 bases. The V gene's germline CDR1 is MGHRA and CDR2 YSYEKL. CDR3 length: 14 amino acids. Trimming at V came to 4 bases and at J to 6 bases, leaving 3 bases not matched to a gene. The CDR3 DNA follows: TGCGCCAGCAGCCCGGGACAGGGGGCGGATGGCTACACCTTC. Translated: CASSPGQGADGYTF.

The rearrangement links TRBV5-1 to TRBJ2-6; D is undetermined. The CDR3 loop spans 17 amino acids. Germline CDR1 reads SGHRS; CDR2 reads YFSETQ. The ends were cut back, 2 bases at V and 0 bases at J, with 12 bases in the middle. CDR3 DNA: TGCGCCAGCAGCTTACGGCATCTCGACTCTGGGGCCAACGTCCTGACTTTC. Its protein is CASSLRHLDSGANVLTF.

This chain joins TRBV2 and TRBJ2-6; a weak D match, TRBD2 (5 bases). V lost 6 bases and J lost 0, with 9 bases in between. Germline assignment: CDR1 SNHLY and CDR2 FYNNEI. The CDR3 covers 15 residues. CDR3 loop: CASRVGVSGANVLTF. In DNA form, the CDR3 reads TGTGCCAGCAGGGTCGGGGTCTCTGGGGCCAACGTCCTGACTTTC. Full variable domain (rest looked up from reference TRBV2 and TRBJ2-6): EPEVTQTPSHQVTQMGQEVILRCVPISNHLYFYWYRQILGQKVEFLVSFYNNEISEKSEIFDDQFSVERPDGSNFTLKIRSTKLEDSAMYFCASRVGVSGANVLTFGAGSRLTVL.

This chain links TRBV6-2 or TRBV6-3 with TRBJ2-1, with D possibly TRBD1 on 6 matching bases. V was shortened by 2 bases and J by 4 bases, with 12 bases between the two germline ends. Per the germline V gene, CDR1 is MNHEY and CDR2 is SVGEGT. The CDR3 sequence is 15 residues long. CDR3 region: CASSYPGQMYNEQFF. In DNA form, the CDR3 reads TGTGCCAGCAGTTACCCCGGACAGATGTACAATGAGCAGTTCTTC.

V usage is TRBV4-3 and J usage is TRBJ1-6, with unresolved D. The V gene lost 1 base and the J gene lost 0 bases, with 19 bases spanning the gap. The length of the CDR3 is 20 residues. CDR1 and CDR2 from the germline V gene are LGHNA and YSLEER. CDR3 DNA: TGCGCCAGCAGCCAAGTATTGAGAGGGAAACAGAGCTCCTATAATTCACCCCTCCACTTT. As protein: CASSQVLRGKQSSYNSPLHF.

This clone was found once. The chain joins TRBV10-3 to TRBJ2-3; 9 bases line up with TRBD1. The V and J ends lost 2 bases and 6 bases, in that order; junction bases with no gene match: 6. CDR1 ENHRY and CDR2 SYGVKD come from the germline V gene. The CDR3 consists of 15 residues. The CDR3: CAISERGQGTDTQYF. Written as DNA, the CDR3 is TGTGCCATCAGTGAGAGGGGACAGGGTACGGATACGCAGTATTTT.

The chain has TRBV11-2 and TRBJ1-1, with TRBD1 matching over 7 bases. This CDR3 has 13 amino acids. V gave up 6 bases and J gave up 4 bases; unmatched junction bases: 5. Germline CDR1 reads SGHAT; CDR2 reads FQNNGV. The CDR3 region is CASSSDRVTEAFF. The CDR3 DNA is TGTGCCAGCAGTTCAGACAGGGTCACTGAAGCTTTCTTT. The full variable domain, its missing parts supplied by reference TRBV11-2 and TRBJ1-1, is EAGVAQSPRYKIIEKRQSVAFWCNPISGHATLYWYQQILGQGPKLLIQFQNNGVVDDSQLPKDRFSAERLKGVDSTLKIQPAKLEDSAVYLCASSSDRVTEAFFGQGTRLTVV.

This chain links TRBV6-5 with TRBJ1-2, with D unclear. Trimming removed 0 bases at V and 1 base at J, with 6 bases between. The CDR3 totals 14 residues. Germline values: CDR1 MNHEY, CDR2 SVGAGI. The CDR3 region is CASSYSRVNYGYTF. CDR3 DNA: TGTGCCAGCAGTTACTCGAGAGTTAACTATGGCTACACCTTC.

J is TRBJ1-4 and V is TRBV4-2; possibly TRBD1 for D (5 bases). The CDR3 consists of 15 residues. Trimming took off 5 bases at V and 7 bases at J, with 17 bases between the two ends. Per the germline V gene, CDR1 is LGHNA and CDR2 is YNFKEQ. This CDR3 reads CASSAGGVAVEKLFF. Here the CDR3 DNA reads TGTGCCAGCAGCGCTGGAGGGGTGGCTGTTGAAAAACTGTTTTTT.

This chain uses TRBV3-1 (or the pseudogene TRBV3-2) with TRBJ1-2; D possibly corresponds to TRBD1 (5 bases). Germline CDR1 reads LGHDT; CDR2 reads YNNKEL (reference sequence). Trimming pared 1 base from V and 4 bases from J, leaving 7 bases between. This CDR3 is 13 amino acids long. In DNA form, the CDR3 reads TGTGCCAGCAGCCAAGTCGGGGGCTATGGCTACACCTTC. This gives the protein CASSQVGGYGYTF.

Points on this clone: The germline gene is not matched at one end of the junction; a read error may be the cause. The chain uses TRBV18 and TRBJ1-5; D not certain. CDR3 length equals 16 residues. The V gene's germline CDR1 is KGHSH and CDR2 LQKENI. CDR3 in DNA: TGTGCCAGCTCGATCCGGGCAACGGAGAGCAATCAACCCCAGCATTTT. Translating it yields CASSIRATESNQPQHF.